Following are 12 T cell receptor beta chains from one sample sequenced in a study of blood T cell repertoires in COVID-19. TCRdb's table, derived via immunoSEQ multiplex PCR, lists solely in-frame clones and lacks some. Of approximately 470,000 clones listed, 87% are singletons. Sequencing was done on a sample of PBMCs or T cells enriched from blood (not recorded which). The source is a woman aged 18-29 years who had recovered from COVID-19.

The V gene is TRBV7-2, the J gene TRBJ2-7; tentative D call: TRBD2 (6 bases). The CDR3 is 15 amino acids. Germline CDR1 SGHTA, CDR2 FQGNSA. V lost 4 bases and J 0 bases, leaving 13 bases between the germline ends. CDR3 region: CASSSSGTPSYEQYF. DNA of the CDR3: TGTGCCAGCAGCTCGTCCGGGACTCCCTCCTACGAGCAGTACTTC.

V gene TRBV5-1 combines with J gene TRBJ2-3; perhaps TRBD2 as D (6 bases). CDR3 size: 16 residues. V was trimmed by 1 base and J by 0 bases, leaving 12 bases between them. Germline CDR1 is SGHRS and CDR2 is YFSETQ. CDR3 protein: CASSLQVGGSTDTQYF. CDR3 DNA sequence: TGCGCCAGCAGCTTGCAGGTCGGGGGTAGCACAGATACGCAGTATTTT.

CDR3 residues: CASTSRLGLTDTQYF. DNA for the CDR3: TGTGCCAGTACAAGTCGACTAGGTTTAACAGATACGCAGTATTTT. J is TRBJ2-3 and V is TRBV19; tentatively, D is TRBD2 (6 bases). V lost 7 bases and J lost 3, with 17 bases in between. Germline V gives CDR1 LNHDA, CDR2 SQIVND (reference sequence). The length of the CDR3 is 15 residues.

The chain employs TRBV5-1 and TRBJ1-2; D possibly corresponds to TRBD1 (6 bases). Germline CDR1 reads SGHRS; CDR2 reads YFSETQ. V was trimmed by 1 base and J by 8 bases, leaving 18 bases between them. The CDR3 has 15 amino acids. CDR3 bases: TGCGCCAGCAGCTTGAGTAGCCCCGGGGGGCGCGGCTACACCTTC. This sequence encodes CASSLSSPGGRGYTF.

The rearrangement joins TRBV11-2 to TRBJ1-1; D might be TRBD1 (6 bases). Trimming stripped 2 bases from V and 3 bases from J, with 10 bases between. Germline CDR1 reads SGHAT; CDR2 reads FQNNGV. The CDR3 consists of 14 residues. CDR3 coding DNA: TGTGCCAGCAGCTTACTACAGGGTTACACTGAAGCTTTCTTT. It specifies CASSLLQGYTEAFF.

The rearrangement uses TRBV4-1 and TRBJ2-5; 7 nucleotides line up with TRBD1. Germline CDR1 is MGHRA and CDR2 is YSYEKL. The length of the CDR3 is 17 residues. V lost 1 base, J lost 2 bases, and 10 bases stayed unmatched. DNA of the CDR3: TGCGCCAGCAGCCAAGCACAAATCCGGACAGGTCAAGAGACCCAGTACTTC. Its translation is CASSQAQIRTGQETQYF.

The rearrangement joins TRBV19 to TRBJ1-4; 9 bases map to TRBD1. Germline assignment: CDR1 LNHDA and CDR2 SQIVND (reference sequence). Trimming removed 5 bases from V and 7 bases from J; junction bases left unmatched: 5. This CDR3 contains 14 residues. The CDR3 nucleotides are TGTGCCAGTAGTGAAGACAGGGGGAGTGAAAAACTGTTTTTT. It translates to CASSEDRGSEKLFF. Looking up the rest from reference TRBV19 and TRBJ1-4 gives the full variable domain: DGGITQSPKYLFRKEGQNVTLSCEQNLNHDAMYWYRQDPGQGLRLIYYSQIVNDFQKGDIAEGYSVSREKKESFPLTVTSAQKNPTAFYLCASSEDRGSEKLFFGSGTQLSVL.

The chain employs TRBV28 and TRBJ1-6; no reliable D call. CDR1 is MDHEN and CDR2 is SYDVKM in the germline V gene. Trimming left V 2 bases short and J 0 bases short, with 8 bases between. The CDR3 totals 16 residues. DNA of the CDR3: TGTGCCAGCAGTTTAAAGCGGGACTCCTATAATTCACCCCTCCACTTT. Its translation is CASSLKRDSYNSPLHF.

This clone has just one count. The chain recombines TRBV14 with TRBJ1-1; tentative D call: TRBD1 (5 bases). Trimming removed 4 bases at V and 4 bases at J, with 13 bases between. In germline, CDR1 is SGHDN, CDR2 FVKESK. This CDR3 is 14 amino acids long. The CDR3 sequence: CASSPERGSTEAFF. The CDR3 bases are TGTGCCAGCAGCCCGGAACGGGGGAGCACTGAAGCTTTCTTT.

The chain links TRBV25-1 to TRBJ2-5; the D gene is possibly TRBD1 (6 bases). Trimming took off 3 bases at V and 3 bases at J, with 20 bases between the two ends. Germline V gives CDR1 MGHDK, CDR2 SYGVNS. The CDR3 covers 17 residues. The chain's CDR3 is CASSESVGAPAKETQYF. DNA for the CDR3: TGTGCCAGCAGTGAGTCGGTGGGGGCGCCCGCTAAAGAGACCCAGTACTTC.

The J gene is TRBJ1-6, the V gene TRBV6-5, with a weak D call TRBD1 (6 bases). V was trimmed by 4 bases and J by 8 bases, leaving 15 bases between them. The CDR3 loop spans 15 amino acids. Germline V gene sequence: CDR1 MNHEY, CDR2 SVGAGI. CDR3 sequence: CASSFTDRTHSPLHF. In nucleotides, the CDR3 is TGTGCCAGCAGTTTCACAGACAGGACTCATTCACCCCTCCACTTT.

There are a few counts of this clone. The chain couples TRBV28 to TRBJ1-1; D remains unclear. The CDR3 is made up of 15 amino acids. The germline V gene encodes CDR1 MDHEN and CDR2 SYDVKM. With 3 bases removed from V and 0 bases from J, the gap between germline ends came to 11 bases. CDR3 nucleotides: TGTGCCAGCAGTTTTATCCCCAGTTTGAACACTGAAGCTTTCTTT. Translation gives CASSFIPSLNTEAFF.